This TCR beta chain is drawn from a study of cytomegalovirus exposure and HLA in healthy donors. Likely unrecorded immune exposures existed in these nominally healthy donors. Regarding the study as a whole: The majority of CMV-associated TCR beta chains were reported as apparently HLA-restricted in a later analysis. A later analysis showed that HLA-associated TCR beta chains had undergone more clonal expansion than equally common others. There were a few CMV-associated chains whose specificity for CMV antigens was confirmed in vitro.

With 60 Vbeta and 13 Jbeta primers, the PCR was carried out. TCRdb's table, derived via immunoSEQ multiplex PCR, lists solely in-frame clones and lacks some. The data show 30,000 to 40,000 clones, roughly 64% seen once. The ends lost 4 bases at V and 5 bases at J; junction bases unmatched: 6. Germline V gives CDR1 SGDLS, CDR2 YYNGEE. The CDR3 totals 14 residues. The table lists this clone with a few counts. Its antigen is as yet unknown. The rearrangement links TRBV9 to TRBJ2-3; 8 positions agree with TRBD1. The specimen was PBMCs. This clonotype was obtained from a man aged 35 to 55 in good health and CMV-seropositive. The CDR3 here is CASSPGQGLDTQYF. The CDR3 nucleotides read TGTGCCAGCAGCCCCGGACAGGGTTTAGATACGCAGTATTTT. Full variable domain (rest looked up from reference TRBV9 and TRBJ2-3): DSGVTQTPKHLITATGQRVTLRCSPRSGDLSVYWYQQSLDQGLQFLIQYYNGEERAKGNILERFSAQQFPDLHSELNLSSLELGDSALYFCASSPGQGLDTQYFGPGTRLTVL.